One sample yielded the 28 T cell receptor beta chains listed below, sequenced in a study of response to subunit inactivated influenza vaccine. TCRdb called the RT-PCR reads again in MiXCR, with one record for every CDR3 protein. Among approximately 480,000 distinct CDR3 sequences, approximately 9.9% were seen once, and the ten largest hold 10% to 15%. The material was PBMCs from blood, obtained roughly 6 weeks after vaccination. The receptors were sampled from a middle-aged man who received an inactivated influenza vaccine.

The sample holds one count of this clonotype. The chain has TRBV10-2 and TRBJ2-7; TRBD2 matches 7 bases. Germline CDR1 reads WSHSY; CDR2 reads SAAADI. There are 14 residues in the CDR3. V was pared by 7 bases and J by 5 bases, with 11 bases of the junction left unmatched. The CDR3 sequence is CASKKLAGTNEQYF. For the CDR3, the DNA is TGCGCCAGCAAGAAATTAGCGGGTACCAACGAGCAGTACTTC.

This clonotype was observed a handful of times. The gene calls are TRBV7-9 and TRBJ2-1, with D hard to call. CDR1 and CDR2 (germline): SEHNR, FQNEAQ (reference sequence). The CDR3 is 16 residues long. V dropped 5 bases and J dropped 3 bases, with 17 bases sitting between them. The CDR3 bases are TGTGCCAGCAGCCTTACGTTACAGTTAGTCTACAATGAGCAGTTCTTC. Encoded protein: CASSLTLQLVYNEQFF.

In DNA, the CDR3 is TGTGCCAGCAGCTTGGACACGACTCAAGAGACCCAGTACTTC. Protein sequence: CASSLDTTQETQYF. The chain employs TRBV7-9 and TRBJ2-5; the D gene is possibly TRBD1 (5 bases). The germline gives CDR1 SEHNR, CDR2 FQNEAQ (reference sequence). This CDR3 region has 14 residues. V lost 3 bases and J lost 2, with 10 bases in between.

The genes are TRBV28 and TRBJ2-7, with D possibly being TRBD1 (7 bases). The CDR3 consists of 14 residues. Trimming removed 10 bases at V and 2 bases at J, with 18 bases between. CDR1 is MDHEN, CDR2 SYDVKM, per germline. CDR3 residues: CAITATGRTYEQYF. The CDR3 DNA reads TGTGCCATAACTGCGACAGGGAGGACCTACGAGCAGTACTTC.

The chain carries TRBV2 and TRBJ2-1, with TRBD2 matching over 8 bases. The J segment lost 7 bases and the V segment lost 7 bases, leaving 18 bases of the junction unmatched. The CDR3 has 17 residues. Germline CDR1 SNHLY, CDR2 FYNNEI. The CDR3 DNA is TGTGCCAGCAAAGGAGGCATCGGTAGCGGGGCAACGAATGAGCAGTTCTTC. As protein: CASKGGIGSGATNEQFF.

This clonotype was picked up a small number of times. This chain joins TRBV7-9 and TRBJ1-2, with no clear D. The CDR3 is made up of 15 amino acids. Germline values: CDR1 SEHNR, CDR2 FQNEAQ (reference sequence). V was trimmed by 5 bases and J by 8 bases, leaving 21 bases between them. The CDR3 loop is CASSPRTVPMRGYTF. Written as DNA, the CDR3 is TGTGCCAGCAGCCCGAGGACGGTGCCAATGCGGGGCTACACCTTC.

This clonotype was recorded once. The V call is TRBV11-2, the J call TRBJ2-7; 8 bases are a match to TRBD2. Germline V gene lookup returns CDR1 SGHAT and CDR2 FQNNGV. The V gene end was trimmed by 1 base and the J gene end by 3 bases; junction bases not matched to a gene: 8. The CDR3 contains 16 residues. This chain's CDR3 is CASSLAEGLGIYEQYF. The CDR3 nucleotides are TGTGCCAGCAGCTTAGCGGAGGGACTAGGGATCTACGAGCAGTACTTC.

This clonotype showed up many times. This rearrangement joins TRBV29-1 to TRBJ1-4; D gene unclear. The CDR3 loop spans 14 amino acids. Trimming shortened V by 3 bases and J by 8 bases, and 16 bases separated the two germline ends. CDR1 is SQVTM and CDR2 is ANQGSEA in the germline V gene. DNA of the CDR3: TGCAGCGTTGATGCTCTCTCTTCCGAAGAAAAACTGTTTTTT. It is translated as CSVDALSSEEKLFF.

This clonotype was counted a few times. In this CDR3 the conserved last residue, phenylalanine or tryptophan, is missing, so a read error is likely. Because the CDR3's place on the DNA is in doubt, the DNA is left out and the CDR3 is given as listed by TCRdb. The chain carries TRBV12-3 or TRBV12-4 and TRBJ2-3; the tabulated D call, TRBD2, remains unverified against the DNA. The CDR3 has 12 residues if both end residues are counted. The CDR3 reads CASSPLGGGTEV.

This clonotype was counted at least ten times. The chain joins TRBV29-1 to TRBJ2-6, with D maybe TRBD2 (5 bases). The CDR3 runs 13 residues. V was cut by 4 bases and J by 2 bases, with 6 bases left in between. Germline V gene lookup returns CDR1 SQVTM and CDR2 ANQGSEA. The DNA for the CDR3 is TGCAGCGTTGCGGAGGCTGGGGCCAACGTCCTGACTTTC. Encoded protein: CSVAEAGANVLTF.

This clonotype was picked up many times. V and J are TRBV5-1 and TRBJ1-2, with D tentatively TRBD1 (5 bases). This CDR3 region has 13 residues. V was trimmed by 0 bases and J by 8 bases, leaving 11 bases between them. The germline CDR1 and CDR2 sequences are SGHRS and YFSETQ. CDR3 protein: CASSLGQGKGYTF. The CDR3 bases are TGCGCCAGCAGCTTGGGGCAGGGTAAAGGCTACACCTTC.

This clonotype occurred a few times. The genes are TRBV9 and TRBJ2-5, with D perhaps being TRBD1 or TRBD2 (7 bases each). The V end lost 3 bases, the J end lost 7 bases, and 16 bases lay between the germline ends. The CDR3 is 14 residues long. Germline CDR1 SGDLS, CDR2 YYNGEE. The CDR3, as DNA: TGTGCCAGCAGCGAATCGACAGGGAGGGTGACCCAGTACTTC. It codes for CASSESTGRVTQYF.

This chain connects TRBV5-5 to TRBJ2-1; D is possibly TRBD2 (6 bases). The germline gives CDR1 SGHKS, CDR2 YYEKEE (reference sequence). Trimming pared 3 bases from V and 3 bases from J, leaving 10 bases between. The CDR3 spans 14 residues. CDR3 in amino acids: CASSSKTSYNEQFF. DNA for the CDR3: TGTGCCAGCAGCTCAAAGACTAGCTACAATGAGCAGTTCTTC.

V gene TRBV4-3 combines with J gene TRBJ2-7; 9 bases align to TRBD1. Germline trimming cut 2 bases from V and 5 bases from J; bases unmatched to any gene: 4. The CDR3 has 14 amino acids. Germline V gene sequence: CDR1 LGHNA, CDR2 YSLEER. CDR3 sequence reads: CASSQTTGGNEQYF. For the CDR3, the DNA is TGCGCCAGCAGCCAAACCACAGGGGGCAACGAGCAGTACTTC.

This clonotype occurred a few times. The gene calls are TRBV4-1 and TRBJ2-2; D possibly corresponds to TRBD1 (6 bases). The CDR3 sequence is 16 residues long. CDR1 and CDR2 (germline): MGHRA, YSYEKL. The ends were cut back, 2 bases at V and 0 bases at J, with 10 bases in the middle. Written as DNA, the CDR3 is TGCGCCAGCAGCCAAACGGGACACCCGAACACCGGGGAGCTGTTTTTT. This encodes CASSQTGHPNTGELFF.

The sample holds a few counts of this clonotype. The chain uses TRBV7-2 and TRBJ2-7, with D possibly being TRBD2 (6 bases). The V gene lost 0 bases and the J gene lost 3 bases, with 9 bases spanning the gap. CDR1 and CDR2 from the germline V gene are SGHTA and FQGNSA. This CDR3 has 14 residues. CDR3 sequence (DNA): TGTGCCAGCAGCTTAGCTGCGGGAAACTACGAGCAGTACTTC. Its protein product is CASSLAAGNYEQYF.

The V and J genes are TRBV25-1 and TRBJ2-7; D may correspond to TRBD1 or TRBD2 (5 bases each). The CDR3 has 15 amino acids. CDR1 MGHDK and CDR2 SYGVNS come from the germline V gene. V shed 4 bases and J shed 4 bases, with 17 bases lying between them. The CDR3 loop reads CASSGWGPRRYEQYF. In DNA form, the CDR3 reads TGTGCCAGCAGTGGGTGGGGACCCCGCAGATACGAGCAGTACTTC.

The sample holds a few counts of this clonotype. The chain is built from TRBV20-1 and TRBJ1-2; D is perhaps TRBD1 (5 bases). V lost 8 bases and J lost 3, with 13 bases in between. The CDR3 covers 12 residues. From germline, CDR1 is DFQATT and CDR2 SNEGSKA (reference sequence). CDR3 residues: CSSGRGDYGYTF. The CDR3 nucleotides are TGCAGTTCCGGAAGGGGTGACTATGGCTACACCTTC.

V is TRBV27 and J is TRBJ2-3; D gene uncertain. The CDR3 contains 14 residues. Per the germline V gene, CDR1 is MNHEY and CDR2 is SMNVEV (reference sequence). V was cut by 8 bases and J by 3 bases, with 15 bases left in between. CDR3 nucleotide sequence: TGTGCCAGCTGCCCCGGAAAAGCTACAGATACGCAGTATTTT. Its translation is CASCPGKATDTQYF.

Only a few counts were recorded for this clonotype. CDR3 in amino acids: CASSPYPGSNEQFF. In DNA, the CDR3 is TGTGCCAGCAGCCCTTATCCAGGAAGCAATGAGCAGTTCTTC. The J gene is TRBJ2-1, the V gene TRBV4-2; D uncertain. Germline V gives CDR1 LGHNA, CDR2 YNFKEQ. The CDR3 loop spans 14 amino acids. The germline V and J ends were trimmed by 4 bases and 6 bases, with 13 bases remaining between them.

V usage is TRBV4-3 and J usage is TRBJ2-3, with D possibly being TRBD2 (6 bases). V was shortened by 2 bases and J by 8 bases, with 23 bases between the two germline ends. This CDR3 is built from 17 residues. Germline V gene data show CDR1 as LGHNA and CDR2 as YSLEER. The DNA for the CDR3 is TGCGCCAGCAGCCAAAGGCGGGGCCTGAGGGTGCCAGGTACGCAGTATTTT. Translating it yields CASSQRRGLRVPGTQYF.

This chain links TRBV20-1 with TRBJ1-1; 10 bases match TRBD1. Trimming removed 3 bases from V and 0 bases from J; junction bases left unmatched: 4. Germline V CDR1 and CDR2: DFQATT, SNEGSKA (reference sequence). CDR3 length: 15 amino acids. The CDR3 DNA reads TGCAGTGCTAGTGGGACAGGGGAATTGAACACTGAAGCTTTCTTT. Residues: CSASGTGELNTEAFF.

This clonotype showed up many times. The chain joins TRBV20-1 to TRBJ2-7, with D unclear. V lost 5 bases and J 4 bases, leaving 9 bases between the germline ends. The CDR3 loop spans 11 amino acids. CDR1 DFQATT and CDR2 SNEGSKA come from the germline V gene (reference sequence). The CDR3, as DNA: TGCAGTGCTGGGCCCCGATACGAGCAGTACTTC. This gives the protein CSAGPRYEQYF.

In this sample, this clonotype turned up a few times. The chain recombines TRBV6-1 with TRBJ1-2; 7 bases are shared with TRBD1. V lost 0 bases, J lost 3 bases, and 4 bases stayed unmatched. Germline CDR1 and CDR2: MNHNS and SASEGT. The CDR3 loop spans 15 amino acids. Here the CDR3 reads CASSEADRSHYGYTF. In nucleotides, the CDR3 is TGTGCCAGCAGTGAAGCGGACAGGTCCCACTATGGCTACACCTTC.

The chain employs TRBV6-1 and TRBJ1-2, with D perhaps matching TRBD1 (5 bases). The germline V and J ends were trimmed by 6 bases and 3 bases, with 17 bases remaining between them. The CDR3 is made up of 15 amino acids. Germline CDR1 is MNHNS and CDR2 is SASEGT. The CDR3 is CASRTGATQHYGYTF. CDR3 DNA: TGTGCCAGCAGGACCGGGGCCACGCAGCACTATGGCTACACCTTC.

This clonotype was detected ten times or more. This chain connects TRBV18 to TRBJ2-2, with D perhaps matching TRBD1 (5 bases). V lost 8 bases and J lost 1, with 11 bases in between. The CDR3 is made up of 14 amino acids. Germline V gene lookup returns CDR1 KGHSH and CDR2 LQKENI. In DNA form, the CDR3 reads TGTGCCAGCAGTCCCGACAGGAACACCGGGGAGCTGTTTTTT. Its protein is CASSPDRNTGELFF.

The V gene is TRBV7-2, the J gene TRBJ2-2, with 10 bases aligning to TRBD1. This CDR3 comprises 17 residues. J lost 2 bases, V lost 5 bases, and 8 bases had no gene match. Looked up from germline, CDR1 is SGHTA and CDR2 is FQGNSA. For the CDR3, the DNA is TGTGCCAGCAGCCTTAAACGGACAGGGGGAAACACCGGGGAGCTGTTTTTT. It specifies CASSLKRTGGNTGELFF. Complete variable domain (other parts from reference TRBV7-2 and TRBJ2-2): GAGVSQSPSNKVTEKGKDVELRCDPISGHTALYWYRQSLGQGLEFLIYFQGNSAPDKSGLPSDRFSAERTGGSVSTLTIQRTQQEDSAVYLCASSLKRTGGNTGELFFGEGSRLTVL.

This clonotype was seen only a few times. This sequence joins TRBV2 and TRBJ2-1, with 12 positions matching TRBD2. The CDR3 is made up of 15 amino acids. V lost 8 bases, J lost 5 bases, and 7 bases stayed unmatched. The germline CDR1 and CDR2 sequences are SNHLY and FYNNEI. CDR3 nucleotide sequence: TGTGCCAGCCGTCCGGGACTAGCGGGTAACAATGAGCAGTTCTTC. Translating it yields CASRPGLAGNNEQFF.